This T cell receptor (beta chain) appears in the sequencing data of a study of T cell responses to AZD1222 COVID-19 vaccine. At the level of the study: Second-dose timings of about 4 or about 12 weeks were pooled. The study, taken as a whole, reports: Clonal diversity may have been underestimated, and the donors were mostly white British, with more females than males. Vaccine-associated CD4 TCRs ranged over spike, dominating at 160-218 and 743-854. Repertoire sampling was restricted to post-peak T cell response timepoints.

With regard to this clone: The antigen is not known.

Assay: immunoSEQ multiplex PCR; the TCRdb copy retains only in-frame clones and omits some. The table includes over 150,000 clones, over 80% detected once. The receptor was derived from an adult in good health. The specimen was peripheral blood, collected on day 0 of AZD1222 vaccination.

The CDR3 reads CASRAGAGGTYEQYF. Here the CDR3 DNA reads TGTGCCAGCAGGGCCGGGGCAGGGGGAACCTACGAGCAGTACTTC. This sequence joins TRBV27 and TRBJ2-7; 7 bases match TRBD1. This CDR3 comprises 15 residues. Germline V CDR1 and CDR2: MNHEY, SMNVEV (reference sequence). Trimming removed 6 bases from V and 2 bases from J; junction bases left unmatched: 10.